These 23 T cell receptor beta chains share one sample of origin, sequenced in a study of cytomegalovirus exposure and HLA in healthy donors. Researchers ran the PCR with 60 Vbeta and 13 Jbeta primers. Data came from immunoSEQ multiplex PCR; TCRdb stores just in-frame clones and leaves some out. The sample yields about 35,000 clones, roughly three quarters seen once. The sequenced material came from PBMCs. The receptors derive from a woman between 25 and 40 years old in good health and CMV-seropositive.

The CDR3 DNA follows: TGTGCCAGCAGCCCCCAAGGGCAGGGCCAAGAGACCCAGTACTTC. This gives the protein CASSPQGQGQETQYF. This chain uses TRBV5-5 with TRBJ2-5; D is perhaps TRBD1 (5 bases). V lost 4 bases and J 1 base, leaving 14 bases between the germline ends. Per germline, CDR1 SGHKS and CDR2 YYEKEE (reference sequence). The CDR3 length is 15 residues.

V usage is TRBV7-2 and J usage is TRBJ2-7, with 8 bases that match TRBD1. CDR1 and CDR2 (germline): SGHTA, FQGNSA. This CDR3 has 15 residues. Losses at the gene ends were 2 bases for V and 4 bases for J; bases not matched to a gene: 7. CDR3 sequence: CASSLFQGARYEQYF. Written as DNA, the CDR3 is TGTGCCAGCAGCTTATTCCAGGGGGCACGGTACGAGCAGTACTTC.

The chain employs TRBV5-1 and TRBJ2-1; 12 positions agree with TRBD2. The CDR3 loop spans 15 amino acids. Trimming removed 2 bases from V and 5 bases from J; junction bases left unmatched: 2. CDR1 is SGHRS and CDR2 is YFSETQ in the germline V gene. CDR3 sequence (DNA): TGCGCCAGCAGCTTCGGACTAGCGGGAAACAATGAGCAGTTCTTC. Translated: CASSFGLAGNNEQFF.

As DNA, the CDR3 is TGTGCCTGGAGTGAGCCAGGGGGCCAGTATGGCTACACCTTC. Translation gives CAWSEPGGQYGYTF. The chain has TRBV30 and TRBJ1-2, with 8 bases fitting TRBD1. The CDR3 is 14 residues long. Unmatched junction bases numbered 6, after V lost 1 base and J lost 5 bases. The germline V gene has CDR1 GTSNPN and CDR2 SVGIG (reference sequence).

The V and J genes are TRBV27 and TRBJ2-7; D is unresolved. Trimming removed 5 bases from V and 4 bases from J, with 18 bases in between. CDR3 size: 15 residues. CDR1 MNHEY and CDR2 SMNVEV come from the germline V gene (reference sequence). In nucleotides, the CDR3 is TGTGCCAGCAGTGCCCCGGAGCAAGGCCAATACGAGCAGTACTTC. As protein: CASSAPEQGQYEQYF.

The CDR3 is CASSLLFLGGPSNYGYTF. The CDR3 coding sequence is TGTGCCAGCAGCTTGTTATTTCTTGGGGGCCCCTCTAACTATGGCTACACCTTC. This chain links TRBV7-9 with TRBJ1-2; TRBD1 is a possible D gene (6 bases). V was trimmed by 3 bases and J by 0 bases, leaving 20 bases between them. The CDR3 totals 18 residues. The germline V gene encodes CDR1 SEHNR and CDR2 FQNEAQ (reference sequence). The whole variable domain, remainder taken from reference TRBV7-9 and TRBJ1-2, is DTGVSQNPRHKITKRGQNVTFRCDPISEHNRLYWYRQTLGQGPEFLTYFQNEAQLEKSRLLSDRFSAERPKGSFSTLEIQRTEQGDSAMYLCASSLLFLGGPSNYGYTFGSGTRLTVV.

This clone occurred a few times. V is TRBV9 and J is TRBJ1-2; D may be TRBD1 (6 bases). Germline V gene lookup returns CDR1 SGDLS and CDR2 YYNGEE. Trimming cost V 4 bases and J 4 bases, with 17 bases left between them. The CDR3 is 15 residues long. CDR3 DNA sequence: TGTGCCAGCAGCAGGACCCAGGGGCAGGGCTATGGCTACACCTTC. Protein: CASSRTQGQGYGYTF. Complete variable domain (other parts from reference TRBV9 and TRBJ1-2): DSGVTQTPKHLITATGQRVTLRCSPRSGDLSVYWYQQSLDQGLQFLIQYYNGEERAKGNILERFSAQQFPDLHSELNLSSLELGDSALYFCASSRTQGQGYGYTFGSGTRLTVV.

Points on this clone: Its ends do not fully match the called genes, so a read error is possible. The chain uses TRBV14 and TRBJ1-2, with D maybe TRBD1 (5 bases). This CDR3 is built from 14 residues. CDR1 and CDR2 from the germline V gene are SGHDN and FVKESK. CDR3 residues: CASSQGYWDYGYPF. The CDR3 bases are TGTGCCAGCAGCCAAGGGTATTGGGACTATGGCTACCCCTTC.

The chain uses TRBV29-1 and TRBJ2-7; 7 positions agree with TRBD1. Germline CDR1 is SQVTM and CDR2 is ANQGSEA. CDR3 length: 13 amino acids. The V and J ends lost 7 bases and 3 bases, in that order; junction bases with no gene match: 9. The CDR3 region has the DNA TGCAGCGCCAAACAGGGGATCGGCTACGAGCAGTACTTC. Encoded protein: CSAKQGIGYEQYF.

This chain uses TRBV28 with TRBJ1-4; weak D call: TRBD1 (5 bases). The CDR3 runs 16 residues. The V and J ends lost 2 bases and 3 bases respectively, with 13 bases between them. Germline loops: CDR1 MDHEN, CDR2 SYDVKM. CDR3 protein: CASSLGSTVPNEKLFF. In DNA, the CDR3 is TGTGCCAGCAGTTTAGGTTCGACAGTTCCTAATGAAAAACTGTTTTTT.

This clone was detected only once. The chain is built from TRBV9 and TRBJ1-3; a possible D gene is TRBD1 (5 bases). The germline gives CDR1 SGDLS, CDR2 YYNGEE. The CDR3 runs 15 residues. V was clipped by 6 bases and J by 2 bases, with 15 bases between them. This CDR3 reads CASTPGGSPGNTIYF. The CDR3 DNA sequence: TGTGCCAGCACCCCTGGGGGGTCTCCTGGAAACACCATATATTTT.

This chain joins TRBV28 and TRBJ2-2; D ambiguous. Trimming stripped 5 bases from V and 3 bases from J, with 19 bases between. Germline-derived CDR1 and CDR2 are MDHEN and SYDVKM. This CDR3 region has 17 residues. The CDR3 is CASSQYRGSIYTGELFF. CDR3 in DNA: TGTGCCAGCAGTCAATACCGAGGCTCCATCTACACCGGGGAGCTGTTTTTT.

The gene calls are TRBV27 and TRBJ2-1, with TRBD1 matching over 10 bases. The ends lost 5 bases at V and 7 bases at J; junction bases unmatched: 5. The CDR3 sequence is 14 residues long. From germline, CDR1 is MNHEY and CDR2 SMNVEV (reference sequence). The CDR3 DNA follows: TGTGCCAGCAGTCCCCGGGACAGGGGTAATGAGCAGTTCTTC. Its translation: CASSPRDRGNEQFF.

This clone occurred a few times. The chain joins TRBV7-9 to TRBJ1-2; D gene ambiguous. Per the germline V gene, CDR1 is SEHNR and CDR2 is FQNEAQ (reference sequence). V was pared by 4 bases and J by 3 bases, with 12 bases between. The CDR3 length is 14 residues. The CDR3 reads CASSSGGVYYGYTF. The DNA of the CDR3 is TGTGCCAGCAGCTCCGGTGGAGTCTACTATGGCTACACCTTC.

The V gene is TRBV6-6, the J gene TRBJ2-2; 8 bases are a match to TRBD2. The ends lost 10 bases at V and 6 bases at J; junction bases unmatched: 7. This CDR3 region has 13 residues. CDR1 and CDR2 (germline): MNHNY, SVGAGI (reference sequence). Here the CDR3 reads CATSAGDPGELFF. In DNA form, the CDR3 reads TGTGCCACCTCAGCGGGGGACCCCGGGGAGCTGTTTTTT.

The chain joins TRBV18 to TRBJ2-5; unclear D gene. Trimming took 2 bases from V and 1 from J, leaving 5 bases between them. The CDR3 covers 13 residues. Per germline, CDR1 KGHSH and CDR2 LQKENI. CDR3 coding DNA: TGTGCCAGCTCACCAGCAGGCCAAGAGACCCAGTACTTC. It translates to CASSPAGQETQYF.

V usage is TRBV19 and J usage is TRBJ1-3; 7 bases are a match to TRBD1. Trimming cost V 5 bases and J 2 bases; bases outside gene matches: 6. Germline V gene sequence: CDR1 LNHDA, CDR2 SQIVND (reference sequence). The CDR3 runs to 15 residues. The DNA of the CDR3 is TGTGCCAGTAGTTGGACAGGCGCTACTGGAAACACCATATATTTT. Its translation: CASSWTGATGNTIYF.

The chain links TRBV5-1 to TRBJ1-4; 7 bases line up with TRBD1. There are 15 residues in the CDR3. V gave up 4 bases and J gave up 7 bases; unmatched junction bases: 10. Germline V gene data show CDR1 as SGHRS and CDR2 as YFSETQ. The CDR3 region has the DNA TGCGCCAGCAGCAGGGGAAAGGGGGCGTCTGAAAAACTGTTTTTT. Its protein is CASSRGKGASEKLFF.

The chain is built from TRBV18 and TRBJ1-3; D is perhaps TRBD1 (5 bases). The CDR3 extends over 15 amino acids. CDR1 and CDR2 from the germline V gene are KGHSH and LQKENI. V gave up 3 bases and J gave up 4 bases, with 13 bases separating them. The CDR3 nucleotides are TGTGCCAGCTCACCCCAAGGGGCAGGCGGAAACACCATATATTTT. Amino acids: CASSPQGAGGNTIYF.

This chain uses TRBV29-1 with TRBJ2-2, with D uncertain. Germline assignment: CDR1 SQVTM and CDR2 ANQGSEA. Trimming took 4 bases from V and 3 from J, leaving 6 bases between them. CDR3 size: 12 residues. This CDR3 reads CSVVRDTGELFF. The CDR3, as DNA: TGCAGCGTTGTACGGGACACCGGGGAGCTGTTTTTT.

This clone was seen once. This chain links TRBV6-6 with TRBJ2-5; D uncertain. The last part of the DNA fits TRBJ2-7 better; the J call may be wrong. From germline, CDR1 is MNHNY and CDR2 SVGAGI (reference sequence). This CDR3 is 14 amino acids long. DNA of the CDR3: TGTGCCAGCAGTTACTCGCCGGACTCCTACGAGCAGTACTTC. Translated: CASSYSPDSYEQYF.

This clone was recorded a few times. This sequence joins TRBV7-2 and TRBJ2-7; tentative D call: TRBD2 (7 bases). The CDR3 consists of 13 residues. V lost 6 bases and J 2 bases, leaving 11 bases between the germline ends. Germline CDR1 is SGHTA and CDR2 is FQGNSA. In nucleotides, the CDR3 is TGTGCCAGCAGAGGGGGGACTACCTACGAGCAGTACTTC. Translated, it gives CASRGGTTYEQYF.

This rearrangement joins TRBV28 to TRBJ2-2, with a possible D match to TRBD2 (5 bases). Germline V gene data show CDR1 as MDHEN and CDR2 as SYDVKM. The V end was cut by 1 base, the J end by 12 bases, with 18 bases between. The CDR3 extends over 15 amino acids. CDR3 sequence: CASSLLTRGAPKLFF. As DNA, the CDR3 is TGTGCCAGCAGTTTATTAACTCGGGGAGCACCGAAGCTGTTTTTT.